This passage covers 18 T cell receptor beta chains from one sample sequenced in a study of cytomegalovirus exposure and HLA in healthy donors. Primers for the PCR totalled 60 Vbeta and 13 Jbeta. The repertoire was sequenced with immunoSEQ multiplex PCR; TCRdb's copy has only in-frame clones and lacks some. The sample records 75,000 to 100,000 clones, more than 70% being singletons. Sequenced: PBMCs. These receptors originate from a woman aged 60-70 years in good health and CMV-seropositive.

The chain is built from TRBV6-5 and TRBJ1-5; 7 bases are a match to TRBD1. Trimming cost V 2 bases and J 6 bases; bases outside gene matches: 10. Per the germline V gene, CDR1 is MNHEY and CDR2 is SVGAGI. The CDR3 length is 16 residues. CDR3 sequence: CASSYPETGFGQPQHF. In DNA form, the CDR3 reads TGTGCCAGCAGTTACCCGGAGACAGGGTTCGGTCAGCCCCAGCATTTT.

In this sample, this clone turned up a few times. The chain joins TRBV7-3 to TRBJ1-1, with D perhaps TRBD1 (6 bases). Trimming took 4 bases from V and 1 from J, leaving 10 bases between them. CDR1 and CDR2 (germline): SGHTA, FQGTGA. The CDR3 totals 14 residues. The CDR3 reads CASSSGVENTEAFF. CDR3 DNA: TGTGCCAGCAGCTCAGGGGTAGAGAACACTGAAGCTTTCTTT.

CDR3 DNA: TGCGCCAGCAGCCGGACTCCCCTAGAGACCCAGTACTTC. It translates to CASSRTPLETQYF. The chain uses TRBV4-1 and TRBJ2-5; tentatively, D is TRBD2 (5 bases). This CDR3 region has 13 residues. V dropped 4 bases and J dropped 4 bases, with 10 bases sitting between them. Germline lookup yields CDR1 MGHRA and CDR2 YSYEKL.

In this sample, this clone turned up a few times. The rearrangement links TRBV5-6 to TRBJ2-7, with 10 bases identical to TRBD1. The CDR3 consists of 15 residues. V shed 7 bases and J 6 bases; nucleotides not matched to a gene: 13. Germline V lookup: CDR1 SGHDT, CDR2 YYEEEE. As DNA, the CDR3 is TGTGCCAGCCAACGCGCCGGGACAGGGGTGGCCGAGCAGTACTTC. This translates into CASQRAGTGVAEQYF. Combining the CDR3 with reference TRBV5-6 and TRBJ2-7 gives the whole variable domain DAGVTQSPTHLIKTRGQQVTLRCSPKSGHDTVSWYQQALGQGPQFIFQYYEEEERQRGNFPDRFSGHQFPNYSSELNVNALLLGDSALYLCASQRAGTGVAEQYFGPGTRLTVT.

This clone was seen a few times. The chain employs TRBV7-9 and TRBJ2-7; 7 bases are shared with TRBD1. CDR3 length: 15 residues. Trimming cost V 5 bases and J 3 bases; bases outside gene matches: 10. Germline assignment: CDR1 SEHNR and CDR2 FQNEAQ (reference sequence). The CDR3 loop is CASSPTGSVGYEQYF. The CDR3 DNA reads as TGTGCCAGCAGCCCGACAGGGTCGGTCGGCTACGAGCAGTACTTC.

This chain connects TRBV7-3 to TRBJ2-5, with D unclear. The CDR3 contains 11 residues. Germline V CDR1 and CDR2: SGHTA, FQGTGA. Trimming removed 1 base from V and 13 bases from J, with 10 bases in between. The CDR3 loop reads CASSLNQARYF. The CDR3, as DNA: TGTGCCAGCAGCTTAAATCAGGCTCGGTACTTC.

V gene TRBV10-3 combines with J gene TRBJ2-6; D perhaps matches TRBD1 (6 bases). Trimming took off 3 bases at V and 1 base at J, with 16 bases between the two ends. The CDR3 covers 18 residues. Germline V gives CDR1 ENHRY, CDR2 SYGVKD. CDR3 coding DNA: TGTGCCATCAGTGATAAGAACAGGGAAAATTCTGGGGCCAACGTCCTGACTTTC. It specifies CAISDKNRENSGANVLTF.

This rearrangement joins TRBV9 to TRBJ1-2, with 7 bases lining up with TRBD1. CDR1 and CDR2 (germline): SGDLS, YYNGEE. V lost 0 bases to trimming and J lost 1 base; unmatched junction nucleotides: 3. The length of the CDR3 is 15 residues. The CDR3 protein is CASSVAQGSNYGYTF. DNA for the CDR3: TGTGCCAGCAGCGTAGCACAGGGGAGTAACTATGGCTACACCTTC.

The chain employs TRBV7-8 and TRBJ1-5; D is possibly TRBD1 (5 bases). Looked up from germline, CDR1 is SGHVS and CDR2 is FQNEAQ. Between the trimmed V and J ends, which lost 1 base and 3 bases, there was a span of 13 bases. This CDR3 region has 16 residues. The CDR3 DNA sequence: TGTGCCAGCAGCTTAGGGGGCGGACGGTACAATCAGCCCCAGCATTTT. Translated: CASSLGGGRYNQPQHF.

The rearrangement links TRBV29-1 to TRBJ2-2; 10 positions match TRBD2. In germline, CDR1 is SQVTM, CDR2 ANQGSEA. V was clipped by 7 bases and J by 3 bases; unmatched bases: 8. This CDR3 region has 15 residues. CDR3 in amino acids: CSARGTSDYTGELFF. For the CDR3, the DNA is TGCAGCGCCCGAGGGACTAGCGATTACACCGGGGAGCTGTTTTTT.

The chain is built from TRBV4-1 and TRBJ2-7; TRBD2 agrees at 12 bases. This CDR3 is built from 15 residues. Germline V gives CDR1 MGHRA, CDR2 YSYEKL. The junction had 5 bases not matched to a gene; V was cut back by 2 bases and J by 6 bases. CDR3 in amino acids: CASSQPTSGSREQYF. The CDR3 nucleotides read TGCGCCAGCAGCCAACCGACTAGCGGGAGTCGCGAGCAGTACTTC.

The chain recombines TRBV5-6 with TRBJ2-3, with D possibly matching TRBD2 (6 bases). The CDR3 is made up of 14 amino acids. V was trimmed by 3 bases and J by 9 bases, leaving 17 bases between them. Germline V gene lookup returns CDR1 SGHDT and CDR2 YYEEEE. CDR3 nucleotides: TGTGCCAGCAGCTCCGGATTACTAGCTGTCACGCAGTATTTT. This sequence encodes CASSSGLLAVTQYF. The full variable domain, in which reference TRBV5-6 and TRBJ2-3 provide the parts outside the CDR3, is DAGVTQSPTHLIKTRGQQVTLRCSPKSGHDTVSWYQQALGQGPQFIFQYYEEEERQRGNFPDRFSGHQFPNYSSELNVNALLLGDSALYLCASSSGLLAVTQYFGPGTRLTVL.

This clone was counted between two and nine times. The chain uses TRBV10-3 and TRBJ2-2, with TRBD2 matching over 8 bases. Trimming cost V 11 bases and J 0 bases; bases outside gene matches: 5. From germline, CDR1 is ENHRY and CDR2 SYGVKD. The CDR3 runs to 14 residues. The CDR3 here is CAVLAEPNTGELFF. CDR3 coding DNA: TGTGCCGTACTAGCGGAGCCGAACACCGGGGAGCTGTTTTTT.

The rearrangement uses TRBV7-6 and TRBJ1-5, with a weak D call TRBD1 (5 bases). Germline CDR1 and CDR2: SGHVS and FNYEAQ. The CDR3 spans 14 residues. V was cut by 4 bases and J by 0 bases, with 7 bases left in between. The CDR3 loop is CASSSGYSNQPQHF. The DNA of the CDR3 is TGTGCCAGCAGCTCAGGGTATAGCAATCAGCCCCAGCATTTT.

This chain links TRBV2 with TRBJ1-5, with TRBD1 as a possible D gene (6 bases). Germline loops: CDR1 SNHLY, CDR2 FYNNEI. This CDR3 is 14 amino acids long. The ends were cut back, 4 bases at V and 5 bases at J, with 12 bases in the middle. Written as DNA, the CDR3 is TGTGCCAGCAGTGTGAGGGGGAGCGATCAGCCCCAGCATTTT. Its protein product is CASSVRGSDQPQHF.

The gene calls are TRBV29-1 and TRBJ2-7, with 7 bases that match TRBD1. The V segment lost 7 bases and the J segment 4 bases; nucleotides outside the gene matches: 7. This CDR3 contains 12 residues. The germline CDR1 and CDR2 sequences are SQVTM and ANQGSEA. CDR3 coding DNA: TGCAGCGCCAGGGGACAGACGTACGAGCAGTACTTC. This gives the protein CSARGQTYEQYF.

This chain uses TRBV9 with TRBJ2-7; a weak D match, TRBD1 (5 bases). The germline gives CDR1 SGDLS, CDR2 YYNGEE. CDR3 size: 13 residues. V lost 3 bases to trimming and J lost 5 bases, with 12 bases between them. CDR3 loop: CASSAHPTDEQYF. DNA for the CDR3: TGTGCCAGCAGCGCACACCCGACAGACGAGCAGTACTTC.

The CDR3 here is CSAREDSEQFF. The CDR3 DNA is TGCAGTGCTAGAGAGGACAGTGAGCAGTTCTTC. The chain combines TRBV20-1 with TRBJ2-1; a possible D gene is TRBD1 (6 bases). Germline V gene lookup returns CDR1 DFQATT and CDR2 SNEGSKA (reference sequence). Trimming took off 0 bases at V and 9 bases at J, with 6 bases between the two ends. This CDR3 spans 11 amino acids.